The 5 T cell receptor beta chains reported below all come from one sample, sequenced in a study of blood T cells in healthy people across ages. PCR was performed a second time for roughly 7 to 12 cycles using a sample-barcoded 5' primer and a J-beta primer mix. A single record per CDR3 protein comes from TCRdb applying MiXCR to the 5' RACE reads. The repertoire holds hundreds of thousands of distinct CDR3 sequences, with 58% as singletons. The sequenced sample consisted of blood. Source of these receptors: a man aged 55 to 69 in good health.

DNA for the CDR3: TGTGCCATCAGGGGGGGGCAACAAAACATTCAGTACTTC. Its protein is CAIRGGQQNIQYF. V usage is TRBV10-3 and J usage is TRBJ2-4; possibly TRBD2 for D (7 bases). V gave up 6 bases and J gave up 5 bases, with 11 bases separating them. Germline V gene sequence: CDR1 ENHRY, CDR2 SYGVKD. The CDR3 extends over 13 amino acids.

The CDR3 is CSALGLAARSSYNEQYF. In DNA, the CDR3 is TGCAGTGCTCTGGGACTAGCGGCACGAAGCTCCTACAATGAGCAGTACTTC. The chain uses TRBV20-1 and TRBJ2-1, with 11 bases that match TRBD2. Judging by the DNA end, TRBJ2-7 fits better; the J call may be wrong. The CDR3 spans 17 residues. The germline gives CDR1 DFQATT, CDR2 SNEGSKA (reference sequence).

There are a few counts of this clonotype. The rearrangement joins TRBV29-1 to TRBJ2-3; D unclear. The CDR3 has 12 residues. Trimming took off 7 bases at V and 6 bases at J, with 14 bases between the two ends. Germline-derived CDR1 and CDR2 are SQVTM and ANQGSEA. CDR3 sequence reads: CSAPPVGDTQYF. CDR3 in DNA: TGCAGCGCCCCCCCGGTGGGGGATACGCAGTATTTT.

The V and J genes are TRBV6-2 or TRBV6-3 and TRBJ2-2, with D uncertain. CDR1 MNHEY and CDR2 SVGEGT come from the germline V gene. The CDR3 contains 14 residues. The V and J ends lost 7 bases and 2 bases respectively, with 11 bases between them. The CDR3 sequence: CASNGIGNTGELFF. CDR3 coding DNA: TGTGCCAGCAACGGAATCGGTAACACCGGGGAGCTGTTTTTT.

The chain links TRBV6-6 to TRBJ1-5; D may be TRBD1 (5 bases). CDR1 is MNHNY and CDR2 is SVGAGI in the germline V gene (reference sequence). The CDR3 has 13 amino acids. V shed 8 bases and J shed 1 base, with 9 bases lying between them. CDR3 nucleotide sequence: TGTGCCAGCTGGCGGGACAGCAATCAGCCCCAGCATTTT. Translated, it gives CASWRDSNQPQHF.